This paragraph covers one TCR beta chain sequence. Its antigen is not identified. The junction shows a germline mismatch at one end, possibly a read error. The data stem from a study of beta chain features in type 1 diabetes. Points from the study as a whole: Researchers report that Type 1 diabetes patients had moderately but significantly shorter TCRB CDR3s across all four CD4+ subsets. Reduced insertions and increased deletions marked VDJ junctions in type 1 diabetes patients.

Isolated RNA was reverse transcribed in full, so expressed TCRB transcripts were sequenced. Naive, central memory and regulatory T cell samples produced a mean of roughly 3.8 million reads. Sequencing was performed with immunoSEQ multiplex PCR; in TCRdb, only in-frame clones are kept and a portion is missing. The sample has around 690,000 clones, roughly 12% seen once. Cell sorting via CD45RO/CCR7/CD25/CD127/CD95/CD27 was performed to obtain CD4+ naive, central memory, regulatory and stem cell-like memory cells. The source of this sequence is a man aged 30 to 39 with type 1 diabetes. Sequencing was carried out using naive CD4+ T cells from blood.

DNA of the CDR3: TGTGCCAGCAGCTTAGGAGAGGGAGTCCGTGGATTTTCCTTC. Translating it yields CASSLGEGVRGFSF. The chain joins TRBV7-2 to TRBJ1-2; no firm D call. The CDR3 has 14 residues. CDR1 is SGHTA, CDR2 FQGNSA, per germline. Full variable domain (remainder filled in from reference TRBV7-2 and TRBJ1-2): GAGVSQSPSNKVTEKGKDVELRCDPISGHTALYWYRQSLGQGLEFLIYFQGNSAPDKSGLPSDRFSAERTGGSVSTLTIQRTQQEDSAVYLCASSLGEGVRGFSFGSGTRLTVV.